This TCR beta chain was identified during a study of cytomegalovirus exposure and HLA in healthy donors. Study-level results: Within the data, a cluster of highly shared sequence variants was likely a sequencing artifact. For cytomegalovirus status, the classifier reportedly gave diagnoses with high specificity and sensitivity. The productive fraction for most TCR beta V segments was about 90% or about 30% in an earlier analysis. Common viral pathogens seemed, in a later analysis, to connect with several of the most significant clusters.

CDR3 size: 14 residues. CDR1 SGHAT and CDR2 FQNNGV come from the germline V gene. With 1 base removed from V and 4 bases from J, the gap between germline ends came to 10 bases. Primers for the PCR totalled 60 Vbeta and 13 Jbeta. Data came from immunoSEQ multiplex PCR; TCRdb stores just in-frame clones and leaves some out. Of about 130,000 clones detected, about 80% appear once; the ten largest clones hold about 3.7%. To note about this clone: Its antigen remains unknown.

This chain links TRBV11-2 with TRBJ1-1; tentative D call: TRBD1 (6 bases). The specimen was PBMCs. The receptor's source is a woman between 35 and 50 years old in good health and CMV-seropositive. The CDR3 DNA reads as TGTGCCAGCAGCTTAGTCACAGGGCCCACTGAAGCTTTCTTT. Translated: CASSLVTGPTEAFF.